What follows describes a single T cell receptor beta chain. The sample is drawn from a study of PD-L1 blockade in urothelial cancer. Overall study context: When patients started atezolizumab in the mid-2010s, it was given at 1,200 mg intravenously every 3 weeks. Before enrollment, 0 to 3 chemotherapy regimens had been given to patients. Blood samples had a median of 141,255 T cells.

This CDR3 has 13 residues. Trimming stripped 4 bases from V and 4 bases from J, with 9 bases between. Germline lookup yields CDR1 LNHDA and CDR2 SQIVND (reference sequence). This table comes from immunoSEQ multiplex PCR, and its TCRdb copy is limited to in-frame clones, with some not included. The sample consists of 35,000 to 45,000 clones, 85% to 90% of them appearing once. This sample comprised PBMCs, obtained around atezolizumab (anti-PD-L1) treatment. The rearrangement links TRBV19 to TRBJ2-3; D not certain. This clonotype originated in a woman aged 60-70 years with urothelial cancer. Written as DNA, the CDR3 is TGTGCCAGTAGTAGCTCGGCGGCAGATACGCAGTATTTT. Amino acids: CASSSSAADTQYF.